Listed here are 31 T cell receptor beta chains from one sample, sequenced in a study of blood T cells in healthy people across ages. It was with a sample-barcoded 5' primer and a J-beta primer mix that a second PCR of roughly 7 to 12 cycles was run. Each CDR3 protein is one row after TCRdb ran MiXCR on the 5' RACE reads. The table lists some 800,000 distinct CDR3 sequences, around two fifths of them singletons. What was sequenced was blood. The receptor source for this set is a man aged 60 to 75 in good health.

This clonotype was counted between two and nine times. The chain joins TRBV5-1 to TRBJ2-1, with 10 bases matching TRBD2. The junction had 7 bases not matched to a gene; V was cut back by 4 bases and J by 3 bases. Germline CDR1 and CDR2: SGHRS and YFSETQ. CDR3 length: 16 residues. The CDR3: CASSDKRGGLYNEQFF. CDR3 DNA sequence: TGCGCCAGCAGCGACAAGCGGGGGGGCCTCTACAATGAGCAGTTCTTC.

The CDR3 region is CSASVRLADYNEQFF. The CDR3 DNA sequence: TGCAGTGCTAGCGTCCGGCTAGCTGACTACAATGAGCAGTTCTTC. This chain uses TRBV20-1 with TRBJ2-1; possible D gene TRBD2, 5 bases. The CDR3 spans 15 residues. V was shortened by 3 bases and J by 3 bases, with 15 bases between the two germline ends. The germline V gene has CDR1 DFQATT and CDR2 SNEGSKA (reference sequence).

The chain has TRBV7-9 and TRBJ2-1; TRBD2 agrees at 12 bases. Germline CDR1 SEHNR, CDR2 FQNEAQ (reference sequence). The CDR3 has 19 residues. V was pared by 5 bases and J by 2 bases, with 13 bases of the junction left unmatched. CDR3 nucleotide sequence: TGTGCCAGCAGCCTCCCTCTAGCGGGGGGGCCTTTCGCCTACAATGAGCAGTTCTTC. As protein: CASSLPLAGGPFAYNEQFF.

CDR3 sequence: CSAVGTGVEKLFF. In nucleotides, the CDR3 is TGCAGTGCCGTCGGGACAGGGGTAGAAAAACTGTTTTTT. J is TRBJ1-4 and V is TRBV20-1; 10 bases match TRBD1. CDR1 is DFQATT and CDR2 is SNEGSKA in the germline V gene (reference sequence). J lost 8 bases, V lost 6 bases, and 6 bases had no gene match. This CDR3 spans 13 amino acids.

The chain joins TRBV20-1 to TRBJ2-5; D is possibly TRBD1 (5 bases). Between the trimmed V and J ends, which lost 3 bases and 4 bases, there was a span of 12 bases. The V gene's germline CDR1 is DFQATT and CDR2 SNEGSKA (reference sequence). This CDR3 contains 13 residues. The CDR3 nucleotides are TGCAGTGCTAGGTCGACAGCTCGAGAGACCCAGTACTTC. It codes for CSARSTARETQYF.

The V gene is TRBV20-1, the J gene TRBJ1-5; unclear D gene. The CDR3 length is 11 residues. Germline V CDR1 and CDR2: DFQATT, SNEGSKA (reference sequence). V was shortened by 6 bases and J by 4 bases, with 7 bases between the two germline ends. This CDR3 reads CSAEGNQPQHF. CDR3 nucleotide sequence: TGCAGTGCCGAGGGTAATCAGCCCCAGCATTTT.

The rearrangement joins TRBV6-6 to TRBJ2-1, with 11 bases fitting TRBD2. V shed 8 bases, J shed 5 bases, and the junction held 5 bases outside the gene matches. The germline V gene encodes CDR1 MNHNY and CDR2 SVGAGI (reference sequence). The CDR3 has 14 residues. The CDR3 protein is CASRSGGANNEQFF. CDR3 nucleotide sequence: TGTGCCAGCCGTAGCGGGGGGGCCAACAATGAGCAGTTCTTC.

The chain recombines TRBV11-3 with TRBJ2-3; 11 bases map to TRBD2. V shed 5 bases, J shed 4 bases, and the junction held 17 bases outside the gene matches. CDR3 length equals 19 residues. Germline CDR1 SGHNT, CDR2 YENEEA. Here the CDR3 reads CASSPTPLSSGGKADTQYF. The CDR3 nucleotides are TGTGCCAGCAGCCCGACCCCCTTATCTAGCGGGGGGAAGGCAGATACGCAGTATTTT.

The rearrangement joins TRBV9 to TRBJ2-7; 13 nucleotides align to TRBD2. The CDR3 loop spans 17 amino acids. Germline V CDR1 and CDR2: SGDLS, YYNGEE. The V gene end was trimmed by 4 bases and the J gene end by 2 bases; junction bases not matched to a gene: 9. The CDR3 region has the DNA TGTGCCAGCAGCCCGATGGGACTAGCGGGGAGCACCTACGAGCAGTACTTC. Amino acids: CASSPMGLAGSTYEQYF.

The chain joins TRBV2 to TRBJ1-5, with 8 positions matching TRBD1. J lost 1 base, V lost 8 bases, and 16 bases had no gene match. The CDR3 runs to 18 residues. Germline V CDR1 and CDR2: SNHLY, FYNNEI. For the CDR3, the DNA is TGTGCCAGCCGCCCCCCCGGACAGGGCCTGACGAGCAATCAGCCCCAGCATTTT. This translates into CASRPPGQGLTSNQPQHF.

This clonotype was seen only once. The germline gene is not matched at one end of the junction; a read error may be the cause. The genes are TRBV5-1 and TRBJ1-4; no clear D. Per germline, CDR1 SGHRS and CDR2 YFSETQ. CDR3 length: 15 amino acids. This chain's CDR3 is CANSLAAGSSEKLFF. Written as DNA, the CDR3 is TGCGCCAACAGCTTGGCCGCGGGGAGCAGTGAAAAACTGTTTTTT.

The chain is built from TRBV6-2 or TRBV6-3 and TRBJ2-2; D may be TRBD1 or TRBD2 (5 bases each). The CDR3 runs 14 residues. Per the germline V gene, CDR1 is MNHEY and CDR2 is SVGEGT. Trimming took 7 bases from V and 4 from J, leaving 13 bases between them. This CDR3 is CASNPGGSTGELFF. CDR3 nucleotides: TGTGCCAGCAATCCTGGGGGTTCCACCGGGGAGCTGTTTTTT.

CDR3 protein: CASSQQTGLGQVYF. The CDR3 bases are TGTGCCAGCAGCCAACAAACAGGCCTGGGACAGGTGTACTTC. This sequence joins TRBV14 and TRBJ2-5; 8 nucleotides line up with TRBD1. Germline V lookup: CDR1 SGHDN, CDR2 FVKESK. The CDR3 is 14 amino acids. The J segment lost 13 bases and the V segment lost 2 bases, leaving 12 bases of the junction unmatched. The whole variable domain, filled in from reference TRBV14 and TRBJ2-5, reads EAGVTQFPSHSVIEKGQTVTLRCDPISGHDNLYWYRRVMGKEIKFLLHFVKESKQDESGMPNNRFLAERTGGTYSTLKVQPAELEDSGVYFCASSQQTGLGQVYFGPGTRLLVL.

In DNA, the CDR3 is TGCGCCAGCAGCCAAAACAACAGGCCCCTTAGGGGCTACACCTTC. Encoded protein: CASSQNNRPLRGYTF. This sequence joins TRBV4-3 and TRBJ1-2, with D perhaps TRBD1 (5 bases). The CDR3 covers 15 residues. Germline CDR1 and CDR2: LGHNA and YSLEER. With 2 bases removed from V and 8 bases from J, the gap between germline ends came to 18 bases.

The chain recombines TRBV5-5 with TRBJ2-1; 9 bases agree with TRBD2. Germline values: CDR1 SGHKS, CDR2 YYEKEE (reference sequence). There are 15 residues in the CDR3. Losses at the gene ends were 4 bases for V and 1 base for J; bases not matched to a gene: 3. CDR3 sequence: CASSVTSGSYNEQFF. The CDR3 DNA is TGTGCCAGCAGCGTTACTAGCGGGTCCTACAATGAGCAGTTCTTC.

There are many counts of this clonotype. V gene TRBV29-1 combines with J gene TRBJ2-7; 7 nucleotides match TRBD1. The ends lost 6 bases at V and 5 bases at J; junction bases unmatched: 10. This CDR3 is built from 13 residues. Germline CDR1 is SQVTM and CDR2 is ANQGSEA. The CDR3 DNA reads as TGCAGCGTGCGGACAGGAAATTCCCACGAGCAGTACTTC. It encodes CSVRTGNSHEQYF.

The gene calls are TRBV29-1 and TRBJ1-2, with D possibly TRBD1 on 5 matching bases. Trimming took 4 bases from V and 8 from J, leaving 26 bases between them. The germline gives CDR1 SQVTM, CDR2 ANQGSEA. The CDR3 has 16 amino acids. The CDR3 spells CSVVGIGAQGDLGYTF. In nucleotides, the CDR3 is TGCAGCGTTGTTGGCATCGGGGCCCAGGGTGATTTAGGCTACACCTTC.

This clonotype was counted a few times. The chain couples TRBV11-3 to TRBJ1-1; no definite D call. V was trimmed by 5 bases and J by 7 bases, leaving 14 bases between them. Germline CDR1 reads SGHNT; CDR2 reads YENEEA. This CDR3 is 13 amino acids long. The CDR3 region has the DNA TGTGCCAGCAGCCCCCGGGGAGGTGATGAAGCTTTCTTT. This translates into CASSPRGGDEAFF.

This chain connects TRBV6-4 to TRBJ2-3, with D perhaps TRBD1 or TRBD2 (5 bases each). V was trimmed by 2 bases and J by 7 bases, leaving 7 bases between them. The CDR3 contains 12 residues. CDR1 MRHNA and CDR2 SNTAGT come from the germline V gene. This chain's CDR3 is CASSDGGYTQYF. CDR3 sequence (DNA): TGTGCCAGCAGTGACGGGGGATATACGCAGTATTTT.

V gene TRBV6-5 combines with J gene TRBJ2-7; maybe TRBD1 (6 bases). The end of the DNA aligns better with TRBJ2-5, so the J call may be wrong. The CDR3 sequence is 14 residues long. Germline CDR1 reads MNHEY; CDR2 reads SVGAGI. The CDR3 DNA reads TGTGCCAGCAGTCGGACCGGGACAAAAGAGACCCAGTACTTC. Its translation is CASSRTGTKETQYF.

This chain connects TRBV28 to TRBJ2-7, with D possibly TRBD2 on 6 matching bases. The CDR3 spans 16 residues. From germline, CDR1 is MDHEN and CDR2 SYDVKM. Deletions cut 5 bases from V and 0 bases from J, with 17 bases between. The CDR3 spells CASSAYGTGTSYEQYF. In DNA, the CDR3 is TGTGCCAGCAGTGCATATGGGACTGGGACCTCCTACGAGCAGTACTTC.

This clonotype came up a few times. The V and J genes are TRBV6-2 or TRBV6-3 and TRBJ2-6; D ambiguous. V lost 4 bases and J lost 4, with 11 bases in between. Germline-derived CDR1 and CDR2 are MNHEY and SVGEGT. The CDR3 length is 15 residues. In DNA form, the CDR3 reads TGTGCCAGCAGTTCCTCTGCTACCGGGGCCAACGTCCTGACTTTC. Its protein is CASSSSATGANVLTF.

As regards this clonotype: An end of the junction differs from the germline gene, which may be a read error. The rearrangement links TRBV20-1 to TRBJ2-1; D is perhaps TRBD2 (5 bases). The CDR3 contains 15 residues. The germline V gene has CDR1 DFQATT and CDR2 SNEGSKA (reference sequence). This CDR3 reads CSADPPTTKGYEQLF. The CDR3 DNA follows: TGCAGTGCTGACCCCCCGACTACCAAAGGGTATGAGCAGTTATTC.

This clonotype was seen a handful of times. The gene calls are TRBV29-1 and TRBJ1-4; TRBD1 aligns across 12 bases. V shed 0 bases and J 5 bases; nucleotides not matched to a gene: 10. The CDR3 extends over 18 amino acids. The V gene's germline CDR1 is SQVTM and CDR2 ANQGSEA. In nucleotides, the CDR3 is TGCAGCGTTGAAGATCTTCTAGGGACAGGGGGCGGAAATGAAAAACTGTTTTTT. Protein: CSVEDLLGTGGGNEKLFF. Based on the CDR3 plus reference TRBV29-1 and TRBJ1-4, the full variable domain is SAVISQKPSRDICQRGTSLTIQCQVDSQVTMMFWYRQQPGQSLTLIATANQGSEATYESGFVIDKFPISRPNLTFSTLTVSNMSPEDSSIYLCSVEDLLGTGGGNEKLFFGSGTQLSVL.

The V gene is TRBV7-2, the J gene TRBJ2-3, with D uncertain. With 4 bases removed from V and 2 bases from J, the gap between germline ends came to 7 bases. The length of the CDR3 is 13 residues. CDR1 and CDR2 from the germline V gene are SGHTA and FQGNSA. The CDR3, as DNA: TGTACCAGCAGCTGGGTCCACACAGATACGCAGTATTTT. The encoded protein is CTSSWVHTDTQYF. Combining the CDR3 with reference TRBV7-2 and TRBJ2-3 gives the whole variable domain GAGVSQSPSNKVTEKGKDVELRCDPISGHTALYWYRQSLGQGLEFLIYFQGNSAPDKSGLPSDRFSAERTGGSVSTLTIQRTQQEDSAVYLCTSSWVHTDTQYFGPGTRLTVL.

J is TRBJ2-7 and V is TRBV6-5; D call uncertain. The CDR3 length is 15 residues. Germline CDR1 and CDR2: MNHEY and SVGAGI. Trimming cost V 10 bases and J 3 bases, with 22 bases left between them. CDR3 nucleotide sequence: TGTGCCACCACCCAGAGCCAGATTCAACTCTACGAGCAGTACTTC. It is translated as CATTQSQIQLYEQYF.

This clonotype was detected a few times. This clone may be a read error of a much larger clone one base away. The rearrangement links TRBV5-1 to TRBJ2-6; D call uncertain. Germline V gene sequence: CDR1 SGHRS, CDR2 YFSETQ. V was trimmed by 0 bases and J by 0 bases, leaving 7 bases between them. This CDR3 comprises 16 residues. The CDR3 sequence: CASSLGTISGANVLTF. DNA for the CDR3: TGCGCCAGCAGCTTGGGCACTATCTCTGGGGCCAACGTCCTGACTTTC.

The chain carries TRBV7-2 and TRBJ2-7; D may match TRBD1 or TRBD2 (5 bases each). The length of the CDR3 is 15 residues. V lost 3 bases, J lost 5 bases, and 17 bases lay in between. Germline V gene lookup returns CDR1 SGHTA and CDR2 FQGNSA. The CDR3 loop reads CASSFGGASSHEQYF. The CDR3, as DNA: TGTGCCAGCAGCTTCGGTGGGGCTAGCTCTCACGAGCAGTACTTC.

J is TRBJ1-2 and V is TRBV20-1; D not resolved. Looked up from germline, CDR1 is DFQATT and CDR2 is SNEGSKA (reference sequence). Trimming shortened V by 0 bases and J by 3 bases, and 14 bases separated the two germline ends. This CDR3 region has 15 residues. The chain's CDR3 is CSARDVAEVDYGYTF. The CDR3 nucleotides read TGCAGTGCTAGAGATGTGGCTGAAGTTGACTATGGCTACACCTTC.

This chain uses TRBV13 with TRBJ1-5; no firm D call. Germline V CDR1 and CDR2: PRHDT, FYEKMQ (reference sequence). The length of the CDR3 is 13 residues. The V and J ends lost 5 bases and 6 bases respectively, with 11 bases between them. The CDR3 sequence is CASSLGRAQPQHF. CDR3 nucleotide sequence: TGTGCCAGCAGCCTGGGGAGAGCTCAGCCCCAGCATTTT.

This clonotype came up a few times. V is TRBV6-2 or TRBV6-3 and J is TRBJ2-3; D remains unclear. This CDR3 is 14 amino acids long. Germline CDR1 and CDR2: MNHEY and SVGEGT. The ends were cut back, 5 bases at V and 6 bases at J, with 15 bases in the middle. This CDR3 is CASSPRTTVDTQYF. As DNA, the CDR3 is TGTGCCAGCAGTCCCCGAACTACGGTGGATACGCAGTATTTT.